This is a list of T cell receptor beta chains from one sample in a study of shared T cell receptors in the human thymus. Generated by immunoSEQ multiplex PCR, the TCRdb table keeps only in-frame clones and is missing some. The sample carries more than 300,000 clones, roughly 94% recorded once. The sample consisted of thymocytes. The receptors stem from a human donor. Each CDR3 is given with its conserved first and last residue. The order of the fields is clone size, J gene, D gene, V gene, CDR3 protein, CDR3 DNA. D genes are given only for firm matches. Some rows have no size entry. The others give once, few or many, or a class for an expanded clone.

-	TRBJ1-2	-	TRBV2	CASSSARGWNTF	TGTGCCAGCAGTTCGGCCAGGGGTTGGAACACCTTC
-	TRBJ1-2	TRBD1	TRBV4-1	CASSQTGGESYGYTF	TGCGCCAGCAGCCAGACAGGGGGCGAGAGCTATGGCTACACCTTC
-	TRBJ1-1	-	TRBV2	CASPTNTEAFF	TGTGCCAGCCCCACGAACACTGAAGCTTTCTTT
-	TRBJ2-1	-	TRBV7-7	CASSLEGLSSYNEQFF	TGTGCCAGCAGCTTAGAGGGGTTAAGCTCCTACAATGAGCAGTTCTTC
-	TRBJ2-7	TRBD2	TRBV19	CASRGGDLLPYEQYF	TGTGCCAGTAGGGGGGGGGACCTTCTTCCCTACGAGCAGTACTTC
once	TRBJ2-3	TRBD2	TRBV5-4	CASSLKGLAGQSTDTQYF	TGTGCCAGCAGCTTGAAGGGACTAGCGGGGCAAAGCACAGATACGCAGTATTTT
-	TRBJ1-1	-	TRBV30	CAWSVLGGREVEAFF	TGTGCCTGGAGTGTGCTTGGGGGGCGCGAGGTTGAAGCTTTCTTT
few	TRBJ2-7	-	TRBV5-6	CASSLAGRYPYEQYF	TGTGCCAGCAGCTTGGCCGGGCGGTACCCCTACGAGCAGTACTTC
-	TRBJ1-2	TRBD1	TRBV18	CASSPPGTGVGYTF	TGTGCCAGCTCACCCCCCGGGACAGGGGTCGGCTACACCTTC
-	TRBJ2-1	TRBD2	TRBV11-2	CASSLGGKAGGPMNEQFF	TGTGCCAGCAGCTTAGGGGGTAAAGCGGGAGGGCCCATGAATGAGCAGTTCTTC
-	TRBJ2-7	TRBD2	TRBV11-3	CASSVRGPGLAGDEQYF	TGTGCCAGCAGCGTCAGAGGGCCGGGACTAGCGGGAGACGAGCAGTACTTC
-	TRBJ2-4	-	TRBV29-1	CSVVEWGPIAKNIQYF	TGCAGCGTCGTTGAATGGGGTCCTATAGCCAAAAACATTCAGTACTTC
-	TRBJ2-4	TRBD2	TRBV5-1	CASSHFMDRRTSGPLPNIQYF	TGCGCCAGCAGCCATTTTATGGACCGCCGGACTAGCGGTCCCTTACCGAACATTCAGTACTTC
-	TRBJ2-3	TRBD2	TRBV10-3	CAICSARLAGKGTDTQYF	TGTGCCATCTGTTCCGCCCGACTAGCGGGAAAGGGCACAGATACGCAGTATTTT
-	TRBJ2-4	TRBD2	TRBV27	CASTSAGLAKNIQYF	TGTGCCAGCACCTCAGCGGGATTAGCCAAAAACATTCAGTACTTC
-	TRBJ1-1	-	TRBV4-1	CASSQESGLNTEAFF	TGCGCCAGCAGCCAAGAATCGGGACTGAACACTGAAGCTTTCTTT
-	TRBJ2-7	TRBD1	TRBV2	CASRATQGVDEQYF	TGTGCCAGCAGAGCGACCCAGGGGGTGGACGAGCAGTACTTC
-	TRBJ2-3	-	TRBV30	CAWSWGVNTDTQYF	TGTGCCTGGAGCTGGGGCGTTAACACAGATACGCAGTATTTT
-	TRBJ2-3	TRBD2	TRBV12-5	CASGLLLAGVTDTQYF	TGTGCTAGTGGTTTGTTACTAGCGGGAGTAACAGATACGCAGTATTTT
-	TRBJ2-6	TRBD1	TRBV4-1	CASSQDRGHGANVLTF	TGCGCCAGCAGCCAAGACAGGGGGCATGGGGCCAACGTCCTGACTTTC
-	TRBJ2-1	-	TRBV5-1	CASSPYFNEQFF	TGCGCCAGCAGCCCCTATTTCAATGAGCAGTTCTTC
-	TRBJ1-1	-	TRBV13	CASSLENDRPNTEAFF	TGTGCCAGCAGCTTAGAAAACGACAGGCCAAACACTGAAGCTTTCTTT
-	TRBJ2-2	-	TRBV5-6	CASSGIGELFF	TGTGCCAGCAGCGGTATCGGGGAGCTGTTTTTT
-	TRBJ2-3	TRBD1	TRBV11-1	CASSLFRDRALDTQYF	TGTGCCAGCAGCTTATTTCGGGACAGAGCCCTAGATACGCAGTATTTT